The clone carrying this T cell receptor beta chain was observed a handful of times. Antigen: not known. Isolation of naive CD8 T cells was achieved by sorting on a CD8+CD4-CCR7+CD45RA+ phenotype. The data belong to a study of molecular identifiers for immune sequencing clone quantification. Regarding the study as a whole: Clones above 20 RNA copies contained over 98% of effector molecules and under 1% of naive molecules. Roughly 940,000 naive cells reportedly did not prevent detection of spiked Jurkat TCR RNA from one cell.

From germline, CDR1 is SGDLS and CDR2 YYNGEE. The CDR3 is 15 residues long. The V and J ends lost 0 bases and 7 bases respectively, with 13 bases between them. Methods described previously were used for bulk TCR libraries, and listed TCR primers were applied. TCRdb itself ran the PCR reads through MiXCR, one entry per CDR3 protein. Of roughly 630,000 distinct CDR3 sequences in the sample, 25% are singletons; the top ten hold 0.78%. Sequenced material: naive CD8+ T cells from blood, with Jurkat cell RNA spiked in. Subset in this sample: FACS-sorted CD8+CD4-CCR7+CD45RA+ naive T cells. This sequence joins TRBV9 and TRBJ1-4, with a possible D match to TRBD1 (6 bases). The TCR originated in a human donor in good health. Some libraries in this study had Jurkat cell RNA spiked in. This CDR3 is CASSVGGGRGEKLFF. In DNA form, the CDR3 reads TGTGCCAGCAGCGTAGGAGGGGGGCGAGGTGAAAAACTGTTTTTT. The whole variable domain, remainder taken from reference TRBV9 and TRBJ1-4, is DSGVTQTPKHLITATGQRVTLRCSPRSGDLSVYWYQQSLDQGLQFLIQYYNGEERAKGNILERFSAQQFPDLHSELNLSSLELGDSALYFCASSVGGGRGEKLFFGSGTQLSVL.